The entry that follows covers one TCR beta chain sequence. The CDR3 sequence is 14 residues long. This specimen belongs to a study of blood T cell repertoires in COVID-19. Study overall: Collection of acute and convalescent COVID-19 samples took place in the United States, Italy and Spain. T cells, B-cell-depleted T cells, or PBMCs supplied cDNA or gDNA.

Original processing notes: Reference gene primer amplification gave nucleated cell count estimates. Profiling relied on immunoSEQ multiplex PCR, and the TCRdb table lists in-frame clones only, not all of them. V, J and clone size are those of that table, while D and trimming were read from the DNA. The repertoire holds 70,000 or so clones, with 75% to 85% as singletons. The TCR comes from a woman in her sixties with acute or convalescent COVID-19. The chain links TRBV1 to TRBJ2-4; the table's D call TRBD1 went unverified against the DNA. TRBV1 is noted as a pseudogene. Material: peripheral blood. CDR3 region: CTSSPGSLGSIQYF. The CDR3 DNA reads TGCACCAGCAGCCCAGGGTCCCTTGGGTCCATTCAGTACTTC.